The clone carrying this T cell receptor (beta chain) was observed at least ten times. What it binds is not known. Germline V lookup: CDR1 KGHSH, CDR2 LQKENI. The ends lost 5 bases at V and 5 bases at J; junction bases unmatched: 11. This CDR3 has 16 amino acids. TCRdb passed the reads through MiXCR, listing each CDR3 protein once. The table shows hundreds of thousands of distinct CDR3 sequences, with 20% to 25% occurring only once. This entry belongs to a study of T cell repertoires in cytomegalovirus infection. Study in general: Indications of both CMV infection and matching HLA type were provided by public TCR beta signatures. Study outcomes and limitations: Frequencies of public TCR beta families were cumulated, and this identified carriers of CMV plus the relevant HLA.

J is TRBJ2-5 and V is TRBV18, with 10 bases aligning to TRBD2. Sequencing was carried out using CD8+ T cells from PBMCs. This TCR came from a human donor in good health (CMV status not recorded). Some clones in this sample may be carry-over from other donors' samples. The CDR3 region is CASSMPGTSALETQYF. In DNA, the CDR3 is TGTGCCAGCTCAATGCCCGGGACTAGCGCATTGGAGACCCAGTACTTC.